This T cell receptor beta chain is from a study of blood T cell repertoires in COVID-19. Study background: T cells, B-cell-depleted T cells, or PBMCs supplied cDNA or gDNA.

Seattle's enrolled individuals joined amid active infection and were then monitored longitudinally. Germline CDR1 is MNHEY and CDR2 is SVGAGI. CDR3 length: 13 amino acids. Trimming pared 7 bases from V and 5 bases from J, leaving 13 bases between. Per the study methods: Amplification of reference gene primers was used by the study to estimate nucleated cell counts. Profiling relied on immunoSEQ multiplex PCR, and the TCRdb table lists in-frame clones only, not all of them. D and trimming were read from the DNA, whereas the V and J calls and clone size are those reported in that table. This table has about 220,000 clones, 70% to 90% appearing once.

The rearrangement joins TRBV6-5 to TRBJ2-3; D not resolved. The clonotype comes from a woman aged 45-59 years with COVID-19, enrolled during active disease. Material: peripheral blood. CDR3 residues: CASKVLAGDTQYF. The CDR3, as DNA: TGTGCCAGCAAAGTGTTAGCTGGAGATACGCAGTATTTT.